This entry features one TCR beta chain sequence. The entry originates in a study of blood T cell repertoires in COVID-19. Study overall: Samples taken during acute and convalescent COVID-19 were collected in the United States, Italy and Spain. PBMCs, B-cell-depleted T cells, or T cells provided the cDNA or gDNA that made up the material.

Original handling: Reference gene primers were amplified, and this amplification served to estimate nucleated cell counts. Repertoires were generated with immunoSEQ multiplex PCR, while TCRdb's copy carries only in-frame clones and drops some. That table supplies the V and J calls and clone size; D and trimming were determined from the DNA. The profile shows tens of thousands of clones, roughly 88% of them singletons. The CDR3 spans 17 residues. V lost 4 bases and J 0 bases, leaving 18 bases between the germline ends. Germline CDR1 is MNHNS and CDR2 is SASEGT. The clonotype comes from a human donor in a cohort sampled during active COVID-19. The chain carries TRBV6-1 and TRBJ1-2; D is undetermined. What was sequenced was peripheral blood. The CDR3 loop is CASSATLIAISNYGYTF. The DNA of the CDR3 is TGTGCCAGCAGTGCCACATTGATAGCTATTTCTAACTATGGCTACACCTTC.